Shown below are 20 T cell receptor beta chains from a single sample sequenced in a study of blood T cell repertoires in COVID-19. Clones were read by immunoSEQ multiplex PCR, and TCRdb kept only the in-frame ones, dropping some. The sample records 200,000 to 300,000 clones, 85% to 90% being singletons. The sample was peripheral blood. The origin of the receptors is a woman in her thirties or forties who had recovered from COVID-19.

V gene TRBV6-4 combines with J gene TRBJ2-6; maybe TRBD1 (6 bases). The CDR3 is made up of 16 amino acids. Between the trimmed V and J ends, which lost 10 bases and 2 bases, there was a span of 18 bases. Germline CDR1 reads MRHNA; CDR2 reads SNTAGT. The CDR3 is CATSPGVRPGANVLTF. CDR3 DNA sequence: TGTGCCACCTCTCCAGGGGTTAGGCCTGGGGCCAACGTCCTGACTTTC.

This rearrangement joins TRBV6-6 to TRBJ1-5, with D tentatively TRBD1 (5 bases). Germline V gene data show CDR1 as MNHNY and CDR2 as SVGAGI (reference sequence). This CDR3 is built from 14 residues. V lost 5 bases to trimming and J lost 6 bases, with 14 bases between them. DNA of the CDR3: TGTGCCAGCAGTACCGCCCAGGGTAGTCAGCCCCAGCATTTT. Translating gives CASSTAQGSQPQHF.

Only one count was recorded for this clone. The chain's CDR3 is CASSQSRAEAFF. CDR3 coding DNA: TGTGCCAGCAGCCAATCGAGGGCTGAAGCTTTCTTT. V is TRBV3-1 (or the pseudogene TRBV3-2) and J is TRBJ1-1; unclear D gene. Looked up from germline, CDR1 is LGHDT and CDR2 is YNNKEL (reference sequence). V was shortened by 2 bases and J by 6 bases, with 7 bases between the two germline ends. The CDR3 is made up of 12 amino acids.

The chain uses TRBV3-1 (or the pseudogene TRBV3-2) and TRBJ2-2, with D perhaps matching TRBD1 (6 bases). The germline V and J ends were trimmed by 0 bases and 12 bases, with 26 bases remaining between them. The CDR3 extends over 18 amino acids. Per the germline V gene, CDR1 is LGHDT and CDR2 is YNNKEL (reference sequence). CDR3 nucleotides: TGTGCCAGCAGCCAAGATCCTAGGGGGACACCCGTGGGGAAGAAGCTGTTTTTT. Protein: CASSQDPRGTPVGKKLFF.

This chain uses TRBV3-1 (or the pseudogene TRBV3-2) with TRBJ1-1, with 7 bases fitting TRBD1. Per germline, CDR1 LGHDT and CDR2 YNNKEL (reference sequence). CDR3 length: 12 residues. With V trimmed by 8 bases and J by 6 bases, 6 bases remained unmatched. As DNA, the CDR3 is TGTGCCAGCCGTGGGGGGACAGCTGAAGCTTTCTTT. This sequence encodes CASRGGTAEAFF.

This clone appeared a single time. CDR3 residues: CASSGGGILYNEQFF. CDR3 bases: TGTGCCAGCAGCGGCGGGGGGATCCTCTACAATGAGCAGTTCTTC. The chain links TRBV5-8 to TRBJ2-1; 8 positions match TRBD2. Germline V lookup: CDR1 SGHTS, CDR2 YDEGEE. Losses at the gene ends were 4 bases for V and 3 bases for J; bases not matched to a gene: 6. CDR3 size: 15 residues.

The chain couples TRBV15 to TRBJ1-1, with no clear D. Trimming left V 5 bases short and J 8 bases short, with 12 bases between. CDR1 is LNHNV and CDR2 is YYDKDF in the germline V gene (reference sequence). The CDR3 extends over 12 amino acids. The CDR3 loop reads CATSPTGGEAFF. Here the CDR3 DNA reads TGTGCCACCAGCCCTACCGGCGGGGAAGCTTTCTTT.

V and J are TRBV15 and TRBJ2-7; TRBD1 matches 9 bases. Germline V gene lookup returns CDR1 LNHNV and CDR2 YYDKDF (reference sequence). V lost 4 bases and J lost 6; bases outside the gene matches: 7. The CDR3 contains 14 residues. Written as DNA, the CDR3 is TGTGCCACCAGCAAAGACAGGGGGGTCTTCGAGCAGTACTTC. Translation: CATSKDRGVFEQYF. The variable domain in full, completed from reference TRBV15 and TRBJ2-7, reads DAMVIQNPRYQVTQFGKPVTLSCSQTLNHNVMYWYQQKSSQAPKLLFHYYDKDFNNEADTPDNFQSRRPNTSFCFLDIRSPGLGDTAMYLCATSKDRGVFEQYFGPGTRLTVT.

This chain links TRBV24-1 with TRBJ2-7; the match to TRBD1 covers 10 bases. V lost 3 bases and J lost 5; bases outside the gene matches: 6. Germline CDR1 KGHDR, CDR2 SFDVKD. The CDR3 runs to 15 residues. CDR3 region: CATSDQGQGFHEQYF. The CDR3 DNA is TGTGCCACCAGTGATCAGGGACAGGGGTTCCACGAGCAGTACTTC.

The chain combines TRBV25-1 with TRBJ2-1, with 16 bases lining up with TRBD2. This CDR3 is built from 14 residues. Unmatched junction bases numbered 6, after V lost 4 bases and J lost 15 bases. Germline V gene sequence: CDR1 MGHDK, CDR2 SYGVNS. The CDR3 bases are TGTGCCAGCAGTGGGGGGACTAGCGGGAGGGAGGGGTTCTTC. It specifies CASSGGTSGREGFF.

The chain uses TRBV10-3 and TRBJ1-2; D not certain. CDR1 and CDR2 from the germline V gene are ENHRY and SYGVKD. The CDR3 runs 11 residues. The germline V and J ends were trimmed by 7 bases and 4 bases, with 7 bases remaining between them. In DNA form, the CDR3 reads TGTGCCATCACCGGGAGCTATGGCTACACCTTC. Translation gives CAITGSYGYTF.

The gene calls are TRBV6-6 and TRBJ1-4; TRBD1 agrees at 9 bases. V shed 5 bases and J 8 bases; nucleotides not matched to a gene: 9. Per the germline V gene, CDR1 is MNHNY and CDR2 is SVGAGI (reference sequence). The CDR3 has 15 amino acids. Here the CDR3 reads CASSHNRGQGEKLFF. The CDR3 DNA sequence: TGTGCCAGCAGTCACAACAGGGGGCAAGGGGAAAAACTGTTTTTT.

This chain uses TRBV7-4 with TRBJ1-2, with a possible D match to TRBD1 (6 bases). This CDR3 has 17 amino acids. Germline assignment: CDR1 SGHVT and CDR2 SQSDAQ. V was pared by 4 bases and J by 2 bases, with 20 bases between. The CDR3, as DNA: TGTGCCAGCAGCTCAGCCCCCCGACAGGTTACCAACTATGGCTACACCTTC. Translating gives CASSSAPRQVTNYGYTF.

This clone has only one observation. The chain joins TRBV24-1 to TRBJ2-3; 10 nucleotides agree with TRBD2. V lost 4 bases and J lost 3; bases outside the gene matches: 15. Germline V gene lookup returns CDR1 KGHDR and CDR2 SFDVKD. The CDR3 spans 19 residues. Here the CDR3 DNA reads TGTGCCACCAGTGACACTCAAAAGCGGGAGGGGTGGGGGACAGATACGCAGTATTTT. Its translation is CATSDTQKREGWGTDTQYF.

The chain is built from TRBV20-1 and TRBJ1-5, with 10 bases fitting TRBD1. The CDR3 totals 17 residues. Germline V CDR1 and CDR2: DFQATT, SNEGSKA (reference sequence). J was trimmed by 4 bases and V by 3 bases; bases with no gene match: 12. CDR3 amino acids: CSASLPGQGLGNQPQHF. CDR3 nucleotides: TGCAGTGCTAGTCTTCCGGGACAGGGGCTAGGAAATCAGCCCCAGCATTTT.

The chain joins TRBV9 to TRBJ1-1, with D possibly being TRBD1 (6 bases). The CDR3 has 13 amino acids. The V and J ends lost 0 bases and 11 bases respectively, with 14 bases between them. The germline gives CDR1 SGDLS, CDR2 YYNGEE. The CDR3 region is CASSVEGGGVAFF. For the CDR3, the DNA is TGTGCCAGCAGCGTAGAGGGAGGGGGGGTGGCTTTCTTT.

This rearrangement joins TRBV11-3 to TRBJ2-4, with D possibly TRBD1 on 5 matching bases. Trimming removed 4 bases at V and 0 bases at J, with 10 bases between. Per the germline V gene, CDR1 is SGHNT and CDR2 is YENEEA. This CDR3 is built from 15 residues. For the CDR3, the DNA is TGTGCCAGCAGCTCCCCCAGGGTAGCCAAAAACATTCAGTACTTC. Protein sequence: CASSSPRVAKNIQYF.

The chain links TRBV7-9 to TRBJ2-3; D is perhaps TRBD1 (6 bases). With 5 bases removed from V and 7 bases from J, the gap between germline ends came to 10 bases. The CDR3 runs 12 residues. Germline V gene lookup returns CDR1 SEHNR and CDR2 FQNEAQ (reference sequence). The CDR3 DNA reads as TGTGCCAGCAGCCCAGGGACACATACGCAGTATTTT. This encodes CASSPGTHTQYF. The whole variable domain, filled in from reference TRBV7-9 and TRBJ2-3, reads DTGVSQNPRHKITKRGQNVTFRCDPISEHNRLYWYRQTLGQGPEFLTYFQNEAQLEKSRLLSDRFSAERPKGSFSTLEIQRTEQGDSAMYLCASSPGTHTQYFGPGTRLTVL.

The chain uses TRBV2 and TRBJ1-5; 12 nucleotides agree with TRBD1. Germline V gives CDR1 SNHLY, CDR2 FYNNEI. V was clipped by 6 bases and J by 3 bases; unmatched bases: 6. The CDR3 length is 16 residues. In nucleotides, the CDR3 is TGTGCCAGCAGCGGGACAGGGGGCGGTTTCAATCAGCCCCAGCATTTT. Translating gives CASSGTGGGFNQPQHF.

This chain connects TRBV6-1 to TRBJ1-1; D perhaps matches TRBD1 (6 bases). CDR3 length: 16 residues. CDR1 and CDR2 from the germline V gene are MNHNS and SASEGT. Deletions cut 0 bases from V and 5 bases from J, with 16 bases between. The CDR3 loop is CASSEALGGARTEAFF. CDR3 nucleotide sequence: TGTGCCAGCAGTGAAGCGCTTGGGGGGGCTCGAACTGAAGCTTTCTTT.